These 10 T cell receptor beta chains were sequenced from one sample in a study of blood T cell repertoires in COVID-19. Sequenced by immunoSEQ multiplex PCR; TCRdb stores in-frame clones only, minus some. The data show approximately 210,000 clones, approximately 80% seen once. The sample was PBMCs or T cells enriched from blood (not recorded which). The receptors were gathered from a man aged 35 to 55 who had recovered from COVID-19.

V is TRBV27 and J is TRBJ1-1; possibly TRBD1 for D (5 bases). Trimming removed 6 bases from V and 0 bases from J, with 20 bases in between. CDR3 length equals 17 residues. Germline V CDR1 and CDR2: MNHEY, SMNVEV (reference sequence). CDR3 sequence: CASSPKGRNYMNTEAFF. For the CDR3, the DNA is TGTGCCAGCAGCCCTAAGGGGCGGAACTACATGAACACTGAAGCTTTCTTT.

This clone has just a few counts. V is TRBV9 and J is TRBJ1-1; 10 bases are a match to TRBD1. CDR3 length: 16 residues. Germline V CDR1 and CDR2: SGDLS, YYNGEE. With V trimmed by 2 bases and J by 6 bases, 10 bases remained unmatched. The CDR3 nucleotides are TGTGCCAGCAGCGTCGACAGGGGGCTCGGGAGACCTGAAGCTTTCTTT. This codes for CASSVDRGLGRPEAFF.

This clone has only one observation. The J gene is TRBJ2-7, the V gene TRBV9; D possibly corresponds to TRBD1 (5 bases). The CDR3 is 14 amino acids. V lost 4 bases and J lost 3, with 14 bases in between. Germline values: CDR1 SGDLS, CDR2 YYNGEE. Here the CDR3 DNA reads TGTGCCAGCAGCCGAAAAGACAGATTCTACGAGCAGTACTTC. This encodes CASSRKDRFYEQYF.

V and J are TRBV28 and TRBJ2-1, with TRBD2 matching 13 bases. CDR1 and CDR2 from the germline V gene are MDHEN and SYDVKM. The junction had 6 bases not matched to a gene; V was cut back by 4 bases and J by 6 bases. This CDR3 spans 16 amino acids. CDR3 loop: CASSYGGTSGTNEQFF. The CDR3 coding sequence is TGTGCCAGCAGTTACGGGGGGACTAGCGGGACCAATGAGCAGTTCTTC.

This chain joins TRBV18 and TRBJ1-1, with TRBD1 matching 11 bases. This CDR3 has 15 residues. CDR1 is KGHSH and CDR2 is LQKENI in the germline V gene. V trimming: 2 bases; J trimming: 7 bases; junction bases outside the gene matches: 6. The CDR3 region is CASSPGTGGFNEAFF. The DNA for the CDR3 is TGTGCCAGCTCACCAGGGACAGGGGGGTTTAATGAAGCTTTCTTT.

This rearrangement joins TRBV9 to TRBJ2-3, with D uncertain. Germline loops: CDR1 SGDLS, CDR2 YYNGEE. The V end was cut by 0 bases, the J end by 4 bases, with 6 bases between. The CDR3 runs 13 residues. The CDR3: CASSVVGSDTQYF. The CDR3 nucleotides are TGTGCCAGCAGCGTAGTGGGCTCAGATACGCAGTATTTT.

This clone was counted only a few times. This rearrangement joins TRBV18 to TRBJ1-2, with 8 bases that match TRBD1. The CDR3 spans 15 residues. The V and J ends lost 3 bases and 8 bases, in that order; junction bases with no gene match: 11. Per germline, CDR1 KGHSH and CDR2 LQKENI. In DNA, the CDR3 is TGTGCCAGCTCACCCCCCCAGACAGGGGAGGTGGGCTACACCTTC. It yields the protein CASSPPQTGEVGYTF.

The V and J genes are TRBV6-5 and TRBJ2-7; 7 bases are a match to TRBD1. The CDR3 has 13 residues. From germline, CDR1 is MNHEY and CDR2 SVGAGI. Unmatched junction bases numbered 5, after V lost 6 bases and J lost 3 bases. The CDR3 sequence is CASSRDRIYEQYV. The CDR3 DNA reads TGTGCCAGCAGCAGGGACAGAATCTACGAGCAGTACGTC.

The chain recombines TRBV2 with TRBJ1-1; D unclear. V lost 6 bases and J 4 bases, leaving 15 bases between the germline ends. Germline-derived CDR1 and CDR2 are SNHLY and FYNNEI. The CDR3 extends over 14 amino acids. The CDR3 nucleotides read TGTGCCAGCAGGAGGGAGGTCGGCGGCACTGAAGCTTTCTTT. Amino acids: CASRREVGGTEAFF. Full variable domain (missing parts from reference TRBV2 and TRBJ1-1): EPEVTQTPSHQVTQMGQEVILRCVPISNHLYFYWYRQILGQKVEFLVSFYNNEISEKSEIFDDQFSVERPDGSNFTLKIRSTKLEDSAMYFCASRREVGGTEAFFGQGTRLTVV.

V usage is TRBV19 and J usage is TRBJ1-1; D is unclear. This CDR3 is 14 amino acids long. Germline V gene data show CDR1 as LNHDA and CDR2 as SQIVND (reference sequence). V was trimmed by 5 bases and J by 6 bases, leaving 16 bases between them. This CDR3 reads CASSPPTGYAEAFF. CDR3 DNA: TGTGCCAGTAGTCCTCCCACGGGTTACGCTGAAGCTTTCTTT.